These 8 T cell receptor beta chains were sequenced from one sample in a study of vaccination and CD4 T cells after COVID-19 (dated by TCRdb to between 2021 and 2022). Which antigens these TCRs recognize remains unknown. The receptor library was made with PCR. The sequencer listed for this sample is Illumina iSeq 100. TCR sequencing of DNA from cultured CD4+ T cells used the Oncomine TCR Beta short-read assay at the Johns Hopkins FTIC core. Through fastp at Q25 and MiXCR, TCRdb rebuilt clones from the public reads, retaining in-frame beta chains. A single entry per CDR3 protein holds the most common genes and DNA from its merged rows. The sample table holds about 19,000 distinct CDR3 sequences, of which roughly 56% were seen once. In total, the top ten clones hold 10% of the sample. Read against the paper, the sample's treatment or condition label means: approximately nine-day PBMC culture with coronavirus spike peptide pools or control peptides (ViraFEST assay).

Sequenced: CD4+ T cells from blood, cultured in vitro. All receptors come from a human donor who had recovered from COVID-19.

The rearrangement uses TRBV15 and TRBJ1-2; tentatively, D is TRBD1 (5 bases). The CDR3 totals 15 residues. Trimming took off 1 base at V and 4 bases at J, with 13 bases between the two ends. From germline, CDR1 is LNHNV and CDR2 YYDKDF (reference sequence). The CDR3 spells CATSRAGDGPYGYTF. CDR3 DNA sequence: TGTGCCACCAGCAGAGCTGGGGACGGTCCCTATGGCTACACCTTC.

There are a few counts of this clonotype. J is TRBJ2-1 and V is TRBV6-7; TRBD2 agrees at 9 bases. TRBV6-7 is an ORF, and what it does is uncertain. V shed 4 bases, J shed 10 bases, and the junction held 14 bases outside the gene matches. The CDR3 extends over 16 amino acids. CDR3 coding DNA: TGTGCCAGCAGTTCATTGGACTGGCGGGGGGGATGGGAGCAGTTCTTC. Residues: CASSSLDWRGGWEQFF.

This sequence joins TRBV7-2 and TRBJ2-1; maybe TRBD1 (6 bases). In germline, CDR1 is SGHTA, CDR2 FQGNSA. The CDR3 sequence is 15 residues long. V was cut by 5 bases and J by 1 base, with 12 bases left in between. This chain's CDR3 is CASSPTGTSYNEQFF. In DNA, the CDR3 is TGTGCCAGCAGCCCAACCGGGACATCCTACAATGAGCAGTTCTTC.

This clonotype came up a few times. The J gene is TRBJ1-2, the V gene TRBV6-1, with TRBD1 identical over 7 bases. CDR1 is MNHNS, CDR2 SASEGT, per germline. J lost 4 bases, V lost 4 bases, and 3 bases had no gene match. This CDR3 comprises 13 residues. The CDR3: CASSVGGLYGYTF. Here the CDR3 DNA reads TGTGCCAGCAGTGTAGGGGGCCTCTATGGCTACACCTTC.

This sequence joins TRBV20-1 and TRBJ2-1; 15 nucleotides match TRBD2. Germline trimming cut 6 bases from V and 8 bases from J; bases unmatched to any gene: 2. The CDR3 has 13 amino acids. The germline gives CDR1 DFQATT, CDR2 SNEGSKA (reference sequence). The CDR3 spells CSAGLAGGDEQFF. CDR3 nucleotides: TGCAGTGCCGGACTAGCGGGAGGGGATGAGCAGTTCTTC.

The CDR3 DNA reads as TGTGCCAGCAGCTCCGCGGACAATGAGCAGTTCTTC. It encodes CASSSADNEQFF. The V and J genes are TRBV7-2 and TRBJ2-1, with D unresolved. Per the germline V gene, CDR1 is SGHTA and CDR2 is FQGNSA. The CDR3 runs 12 residues. The V and J ends lost 4 bases and 5 bases respectively, with 6 bases between them.

In its sample, this clonotype was seen a few times. V and J are TRBV11-2 and TRBJ2-5; a weak D match, TRBD2 (6 bases). V lost 7 bases and J lost 0, with 12 bases in between. The CDR3 extends over 14 amino acids. From germline, CDR1 is SGHAT and CDR2 FQNNGV. In DNA, the CDR3 is TGTGCCAGCAACGCGGGGTTGTACCAAGAGACCCAGTACTTC. It specifies CASNAGLYQETQYF.

The V gene is TRBV5-1, the J gene TRBJ1-2, with TRBD1 identical over 7 bases. The CDR3 has 14 residues. Germline lookup yields CDR1 SGHRS and CDR2 YFSETQ. V was clipped by 7 bases and J by 4 bases; unmatched bases: 10. CDR3 in DNA: TGCGCCAGCGCCACAGGGGAATCTTCCTATGGCTACACCTTC. This sequence encodes CASATGESSYGYTF.